This T cell receptor (beta chain) originates from a study of blood T cell repertoires in COVID-19 (TCRdb year 2020). In the study overall: Collaborator samples came from the United States, Italy and Spain and covered acute and convalescent phases of COVID-19. Subjects who had been exposed to COVID-19, were actively infected with it, or had recovered from it provided the deeply sampled blood TCRbeta repertoires that made up the dataset. A de-identified subject ID, COVID-19 status, age in years and sex were almost always included in the sample metadata. Where available, HLA class I and class II types were taken from metadata supplied by the sample provider and were not determined by assay-based typing. The prospective study material was composed of cDNA or gDNA derived from T cells, B-cell-depleted T cells, or PBMCs. A freely available public database, intended as a resource for researchers studying the immune response to SARS-CoV-2, is where the repertoires were released. Samples came from the ongoing ImmuneRACE study (first 160 participants) plus 1,254 subjects from 6 global collaborators. The paper's findings and limits, for the study overall: Clinical and demographic metadata were provided uncurated, with the amount varying by source and participant.

Whole blood was collected in K2EDTA tubes by collaborating institutions according to the institutions' own protocols. For TCRbeta analysis, collaborators shipped samples in one of three forms: frozen whole blood, isolated PBMCs, or DNA extracted from either of those sample types. Remarks on this clone: Which antigen it targets is not known. Per-base qualities were not stored, and no clone one base away is much larger.

There are 12 amino acids in the CDR3, from cysteine to phenylalanine inclusive. Of all the DNA, just the CDR3 is kept, 36 bases in frame from base 1. The immunoSEQ Assay, a bias-controlled multiplex PCR, was used to amplify TCRbeta CDR3 regions from genomic DNA. The study's processing was this. The number of nucleated cells in each sample was estimated by amplification of reference gene primers within the assay. To quantify the absolute abundance of each unique TCRbeta CDR3 rearrangement, sequence reads were collapsed and filtered. For each sample, productive Simpson clonality was calculated by taking the square root of Simpson's diversity index across productive rearrangements. The source is immuneACCESS, and TCRdb retained only in-frame sequences with V and J called. Part of the clones is not carried over; for the studies checked, unresolved V genes explain less than half of this, and the remainder is unexplained. Clonal size and the V and J genes are those of that table, whereas D and trimming came from the DNA. The table for this sample lists about 150,000 clones; over 70% of them were counted only once. Of the sample, roughly 0.52% is held by the ten largest clones.

The sequence is built from TRBV21-1 and TRBJ2-7; the table's D call, TRBD2, was not checked against the DNA. TRBV21-1 is annotated as a pseudogene. The sequence was collected from a man aged 55 to 70 with acute or convalescent COVID-19. Material: peripheral blood. The DNA is as follows: TGTGCCAGCAGTTTGTCGTCCTACGAGCAGTACTTC. This translates into CASSLSSYEQYF.